This TCR beta chain originates from a study of cytomegalovirus exposure and HLA in healthy donors. Notes on the study in general: Further analysis was carried out later, and it showed several of the most significant clusters appearing linked to common viral pathogens. Later work associated roughly 15,000 TCR beta sequences with HLA alleles at 0.05 false discovery rate. Most subjects had HLA-A and HLA-B alleles reportedly predicted accurately by TCR beta sequences. Across donors, sequencing depth was assumed by presence/absence analyses to be roughly uniform.

In regard to this clone: What it binds is unknown.

The V end was cut by 4 bases, the J end by 6 bases, with 15 bases between. CDR3 size: 14 residues. The germline V gene encodes CDR1 SGDLS and CDR2 YYNGEE. PCR primers comprised 60 Vbeta and 13 Jbeta primers. Here immunoSEQ multiplex PCR was the method, and the copy in TCRdb shows in-frame clones only, minus some. The table lists roughly 160,000 clones, around 77% of them singletons. The chain has TRBV9 and TRBJ2-3, with D perhaps TRBD2 (6 bases). Specimen: PBMCs. This TCR came from a man aged 25 to 40 in good health and CMV-seropositive. DNA for the CDR3: TGTGCCAGCAGCTCCTACGTCCTAGCGGATACGCAGTATTTT. It encodes CASSSYVLADTQYF.